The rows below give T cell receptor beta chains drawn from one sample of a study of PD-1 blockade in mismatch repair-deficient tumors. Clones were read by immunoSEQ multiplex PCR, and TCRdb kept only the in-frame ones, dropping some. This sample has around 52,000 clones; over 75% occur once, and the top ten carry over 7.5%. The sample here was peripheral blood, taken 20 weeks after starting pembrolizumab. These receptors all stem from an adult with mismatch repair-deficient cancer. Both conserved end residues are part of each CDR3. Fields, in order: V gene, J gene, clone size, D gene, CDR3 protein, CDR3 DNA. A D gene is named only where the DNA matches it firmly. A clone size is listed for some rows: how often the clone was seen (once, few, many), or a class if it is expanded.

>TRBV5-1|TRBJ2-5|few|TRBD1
CASSLNRGSSQYF
TGCGCCAGCAGCTTAAACAGGGGTTCCTCCCAGTACTTC
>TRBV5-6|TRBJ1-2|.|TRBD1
CASSVKPGQGIYGYTF
TGTGCCAGCAGCGTGAAGCCGGGACAGGGCATCTATGGCTACACCTTC
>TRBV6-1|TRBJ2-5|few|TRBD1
CASSAPNRGAETQYF
TGTGCCAGCAGTGCTCCGAACAGGGGCGCAGAGACCCAGTACTTC
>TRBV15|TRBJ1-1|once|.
CATSRDPRAEAFF
TGTGCCACCAGCAGGGACCCCCGGGCTGAAGCTTTCTTT
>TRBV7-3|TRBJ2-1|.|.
CASSREVGTYNEQFF
TGTGCCAGCAGCCGAGAAGTGGGCACCTACAATGAGCAGTTCTTC
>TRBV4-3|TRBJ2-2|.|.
CASSRAITGELFF
TGCGCCAGCAGCCGGGCGATCACCGGGGAGCTGTTTTTT
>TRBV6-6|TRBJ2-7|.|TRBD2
CASSYGSSGSGGQYF
TGTGCCAGCAGTTACGGTAGTAGCGGGAGTGGCGGGCAGTACTTC
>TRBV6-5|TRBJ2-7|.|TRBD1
CASSLQGPTYEQYF
TGTGCCAGCAGTTTACAGGGGCCGACCTACGAGCAGTACTTC
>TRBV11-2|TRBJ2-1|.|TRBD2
CASSLGLVGYNEQFF
TGTGCCAGCAGCCTTGGACTAGTTGGTTACAATGAGCAGTTCTTC
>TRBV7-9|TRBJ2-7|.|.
CASSPLAVGSTGEQYF
TGTGCCAGCAGCCCGCTAGCCGTCGGCTCCACGGGGGAGCAGTACTTC
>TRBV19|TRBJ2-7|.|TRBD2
CASSYLPGRKPGLAGYEQYF
TGTGCCAGTAGTTACCTTCCGGGACGGAAACCGGGACTAGCGGGATACGAGCAGTACTTC
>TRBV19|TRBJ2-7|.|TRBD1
CASSSRSQGYEQYF
TGTGCCAGTAGTTCCCGTTCACAGGGGTACGAGCAGTACTTC
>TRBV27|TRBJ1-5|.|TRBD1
CASSSDRGNNQPQHF
TGTGCCAGCAGTAGTGACAGGGGGAACAATCAGCCCCAGCATTTT
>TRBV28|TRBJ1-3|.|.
CASSLHRQSSGNTIYF
TGTGCCAGCAGTCTTCATCGTCAGAGCTCTGGAAACACCATATATTTT
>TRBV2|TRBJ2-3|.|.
CASTGGARDTQYF
TGTGCCAGTACAGGAGGGGCGAGGGATACGCAGTATTTT
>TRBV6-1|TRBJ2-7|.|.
CASSDAGWEQYF
TGTGCCAGCAGTGACGCGGGGTGGGAGCAGTACTTC
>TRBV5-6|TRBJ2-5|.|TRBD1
CASSSLDRTQETQYF
TGTGCCAGCAGCTCCCTGGACAGGACTCAAGAGACCCAGTACTTC
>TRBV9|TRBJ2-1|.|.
CASSVVGRADGEQFF
TGTGCCAGCAGCGTAGTTGGACGAGCGGATGGTGAGCAGTTCTTC
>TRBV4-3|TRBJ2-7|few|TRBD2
CASSQEASGKAEQYF
TGCGCCAGCAGCCAAGAAGCTAGCGGGAAGGCCGAGCAGTACTTC
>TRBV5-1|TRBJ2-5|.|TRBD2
CASSLDAGGWETQYF
TGCGCCAGCAGCTTGGATGCGGGAGGCTGGGAGACCCAGTACTTC
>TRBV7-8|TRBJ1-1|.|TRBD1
CASSLGPGQGVDTEAFF
TGTGCCAGCAGCTTAGGGCCCGGACAGGGAGTCGACACTGAAGCTTTCTTT
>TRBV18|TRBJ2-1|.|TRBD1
CASSLTGTGMQFF
TGTGCCAGCTCACTCACCGGGACAGGGATGCAGTTCTTC
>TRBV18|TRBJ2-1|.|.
CASSPGGIQEQFF
TGTGCCAGCTCACCAGGAGGGATTCAGGAGCAGTTCTTC
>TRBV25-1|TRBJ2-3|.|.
CASSGEYTQYF
TGTGCCAGCAGTGGGGAATATACGCAGTATTTT
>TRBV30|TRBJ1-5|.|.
CAWKERQHGQPQHF
TGTGCCTGGAAGGAGAGGCAGCACGGTCAGCCCCAGCATTTT
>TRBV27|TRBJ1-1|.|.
CASSLSKNTEAFF
TGTGCCAGCAGTTTATCGAAGAACACTGAAGCTTTCTTT
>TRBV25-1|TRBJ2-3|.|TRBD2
CASSSRLAGVDTQYF
TGTGCCAGCAGTTCTAGACTAGCGGGAGTGGATACGCAGTATTTT
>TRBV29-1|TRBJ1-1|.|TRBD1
CSVVRTGGNTEAFF
TGCAGCGTGGTAAGGACAGGGGGGAACACTGAAGCTTTCTTT
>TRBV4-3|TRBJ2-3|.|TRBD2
CASSQSYPLLSGRGGTQYF
TGCGCCAGCAGCCAATCTTACCCCCTTCTAAGCGGGAGGGGTGGTACGCAGTATTTT
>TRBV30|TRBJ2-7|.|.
CAWRDSAYEQYF
TGTGCCTGGAGGGACAGTGCCTACGAGCAGTACTTC
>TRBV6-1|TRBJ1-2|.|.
CALKGGNYGYTF
TGTGCCCTAAAAGGGGGGAACTATGGCTACACCTTC
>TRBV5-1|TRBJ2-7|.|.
CASSIDPSSPANEQYF
TGCGCCAGCAGCATAGACCCCTCAAGCCCAGCCAACGAGCAGTACTTC
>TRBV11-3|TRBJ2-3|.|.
CASSFLLGGRTDTQYF
TGTGCCAGCAGCTTCCTCTTAGGGGGACGCACAGATACGCAGTATTTT
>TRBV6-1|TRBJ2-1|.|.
CASSEYTSLLYNEQFF
TGTGCCAGCAGTGAATATACTAGCCTCCTTTACAATGAGCAGTTCTTC
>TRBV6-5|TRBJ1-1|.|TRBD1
CASTGVGTEAFF
TGTGCCAGTACAGGGGTTGGCACTGAAGCTTTCTTT
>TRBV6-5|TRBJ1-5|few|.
CASSSASSNQPQHF
TGTGCCAGCAGCTCCGCCAGCAGCAATCAGCCCCAGCATTTT
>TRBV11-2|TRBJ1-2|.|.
CASSLEFANYGYTF
TGTGCCAGCAGCTTAGAATTTGCTAACTATGGCTACACCTTC
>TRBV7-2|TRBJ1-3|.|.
CASSAIGGNTIYF
TGTGCCAGCAGTGCTATTGGGGGAAACACCATATATTTT
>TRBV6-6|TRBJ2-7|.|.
CASSADSREQYF
TGTGCCAGCAGCGCCGACTCCAGGGAGCAGTACTTC
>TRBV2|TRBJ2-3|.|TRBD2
CASSEGTSGTDTQYF
TGTGCCAGCAGTGAAGGGACTAGCGGCACAGATACGCAGTATTTT
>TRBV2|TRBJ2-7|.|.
CASSETGPGPYEQYF
TGTGCCAGCAGTGAGACCGGTCCCGGCCCCTACGAGCAGTACTTC